This TCR beta chain was recovered during a study of shared clonotypes between healthy human individuals. The wider study: The study drew on a couple of women and a few men aged 18 to 49 as donors. Findings and caveats of the study: Memory subsets generally showed smaller estimated richness than naive subsets did.

Regarding this clone: Antigen: not known.

V was shortened by 2 bases and J by 6 bases, with 6 bases between the two germline ends. Germline values: CDR1 SGHKS, CDR2 YYEKEE (reference sequence). The CDR3 is made up of 12 amino acids. Nashville, Tennessee was home to all donors, each a Caucasian adult. The data were produced by immunoSEQ multiplex PCR, yet TCRdb's version contains in-frame clones alone and is incomplete. The top ten clones hold around 0.33% of a sample with fewer than 1.6 million clones, approximately 98.5% of them seen once. The genes are TRBV5-5 and TRBJ2-1, with unresolved D. The sequenced material came from naive CD4+ T cells sorted from blood. Noted subset: CD45RA+ positively selected. The clonotype comes from a man aged 30 to 39 in good health. This CDR3 reads CASSFSGNEQFF. CDR3 DNA: TGTGCCAGCAGCTTTTCAGGCAATGAGCAGTTCTTC.